These 19 T cell receptor beta chains came from one sample sequenced in a study of cytomegalovirus exposure and HLA in healthy donors. Primers: 60 Vbeta forward and 13 Jbeta reverse. Sequencing was performed with immunoSEQ multiplex PCR; in TCRdb, only in-frame clones are kept and a portion is missing. The table has some 120,000 clones, roughly four fifths seen once. The sequencing input was PBMCs. The receptors derive from a woman aged 40 to 55 in good health and CMV-seropositive.

The chain carries TRBV10-3 and TRBJ2-7; the match to TRBD2 covers 8 bases. Germline loops: CDR1 ENHRY, CDR2 SYGVKD. This CDR3 is 12 amino acids long. Trimming at V came to 2 bases and at J to 10 bases, leaving 4 bases not matched to a gene. Here the CDR3 reads CAISEASGPQYF. In DNA form, the CDR3 reads TGTGCCATCAGTGAGGCTAGCGGGCCTCAGTACTTC.

This clone has more than one count but fewer than ten. V and J are TRBV7-9 and TRBJ2-3; 14 bases fit TRBD2. From germline, CDR1 is SEHNR and CDR2 FQNEAQ (reference sequence). CDR3 length equals 16 residues. With 3 bases clipped from V and 1 base from J, the junction kept 0 bases outside the gene matches. CDR3 bases: TGTGCCAGCAGCTTGGGACTAGCGGGGGGCACAGATACGCAGTATTTT. Translating it yields CASSLGLAGGTDTQYF.

The J gene is TRBJ1-2, the V gene TRBV19; no firm D call. Trimming took off 4 bases at V and 6 bases at J, with 18 bases between the two ends. CDR3 size: 15 residues. The germline CDR1 and CDR2 sequences are LNHDA and SQIVND (reference sequence). This chain's CDR3 is CASSNAGSGWDGYTF. CDR3 coding DNA: TGTGCCAGTAGTAATGCGGGCTCCGGCTGGGATGGCTACACCTTC.

This chain uses TRBV6-5 with TRBJ1-2, with D hard to call. CDR1 MNHEY and CDR2 SVGAGI come from the germline V gene. The CDR3 is made up of 15 amino acids. V was clipped by 0 bases and J by 2 bases, with 10 bases between them. DNA of the CDR3: TGTGCCAGCAGTTACTCGCGGGGTACGAACTATGGCTACACCTTC. Its translation: CASSYSRGTNYGYTF.

CDR3 nucleotides: TGTGCCAGCAGCCGGGAAGTGGTAACCGGGGAGCTGTTTTTT. This gives the protein CASSREVVTGELFF. The rearrangement links TRBV5-4 to TRBJ2-2; tentatively, D is TRBD2 (5 bases). Germline CDR1 is SGHNT and CDR2 is YYREEE (reference sequence). CDR3 length equals 14 residues. Trimming took 4 bases from V and 5 from J, leaving 12 bases between them.

This clone was picked up one time. This sample also contains other DNA sequences that code for the same CDR3. The V and J genes are TRBV4-1 and TRBJ2-7, with D hard to call. This CDR3 contains 12 residues. CDR1 and CDR2 (germline): MGHRA, YSYEKL. V was trimmed by 0 bases and J by 4 bases, leaving 4 bases between them. The CDR3 is CASSQDLYEQYF. CDR3 nucleotides: TGCGCCAGCAGCCAAGACCTATACGAGCAGTACTTC.

The chain carries TRBV6-5 and TRBJ2-7; D possibly corresponds to TRBD1 (5 bases). Deletions cut 6 bases from V and 2 bases from J, with 17 bases between. The CDR3 contains 15 residues. Germline CDR1 MNHEY, CDR2 SVGAGI. CDR3 sequence: CASSPQLGATYEQYF. The CDR3 DNA follows: TGTGCCAGCAGCCCGCAGCTAGGGGCGACCTACGAGCAGTACTTC.

The chain links TRBV19 to TRBJ1-2; 9 nucleotides agree with TRBD1. The V gene end was trimmed by 5 bases and the J gene end by 3 bases; junction bases not matched to a gene: 10. CDR1 and CDR2 (germline): LNHDA, SQIVND (reference sequence). The CDR3 consists of 16 residues. The CDR3 sequence is CASSEGRDRDDYGYTF. The DNA of the CDR3 is TGTGCCAGTAGTGAAGGCCGGGACAGGGATGACTATGGCTACACCTTC.

The V and J genes are TRBV4-3 and TRBJ1-3; TRBD1 aligns across 7 bases. Germline trimming cut 1 base from V and 1 base from J; bases unmatched to any gene: 7. In germline, CDR1 is LGHNA, CDR2 YSLEER. The length of the CDR3 is 17 residues. This CDR3 reads CASSQGATGDSGNTIYF. The CDR3 DNA sequence: TGCGCCAGCAGCCAAGGGGCCACAGGGGATTCTGGAAACACCATATATTTT.

The V call is TRBV29-1, the J call TRBJ1-4; TRBD1 matches 7 bases. CDR1 and CDR2 (germline): SQVTM, ANQGSEA. The trim removed 5 bases at V and 6 bases at J, leaving 6 bases unmatched. This CDR3 spans 13 amino acids. Written as DNA, the CDR3 is TGCAGCGTTCCAGGGGGTCGTCATGAAAAACTGTTTTTT. Translated: CSVPGGRHEKLFF.

The chain couples TRBV19 to TRBJ2-5; D is unclear. The CDR3 covers 13 residues. Germline values: CDR1 LNHDA, CDR2 SQIVND (reference sequence). The V and J ends lost 3 bases and 5 bases respectively, with 10 bases between them. The CDR3 loop is CASSMVAMETQYF. CDR3 DNA sequence: TGTGCCAGTAGTATGGTAGCAATGGAGACCCAGTACTTC.

The chain is built from TRBV11-2 and TRBJ2-1, with 9 bases aligning to TRBD2. Germline V lookup: CDR1 SGHAT, CDR2 FQNNGV. V was pared by 0 bases and J by 1 base, with 1 base of the junction left unmatched. This CDR3 has 16 amino acids. The CDR3 loop is CASSLDSGRSYNEQFF. CDR3 DNA sequence: TGTGCCAGCAGCTTAGACAGCGGGAGGTCCTACAATGAGCAGTTCTTC.

This clone was detected only once. The gene calls are TRBV5-4 and TRBJ2-7; no firm D call. The CDR3 is 14 amino acids. V lost 4 bases to trimming and J lost 2 bases, with 13 bases between them. Germline assignment: CDR1 SGHNT and CDR2 YYREEE (reference sequence). The CDR3 is CASSGMTPAYEQYF. CDR3 sequence (DNA): TGTGCCAGCAGCGGAATGACACCCGCCTACGAGCAGTACTTC. The full variable domain, rest sourced from reference TRBV5-4 and TRBJ2-7, is ETGVTQSPTHLIKTRGQQVTLRCSSQSGHNTVSWYQQALGQGPQFIFQYYREEENGRGNFPPRFSGLQFPNYSSELNVNALELDDSALYLCASSGMTPAYEQYFGPGTRLTVT.

The genes are TRBV7-9 and TRBJ1-1; D remains unclear. This CDR3 spans 15 amino acids. Germline CDR1 reads SEHNR; CDR2 reads FQNEAQ (reference sequence). V was clipped by 0 bases and J by 1 base, with 9 bases between them. This CDR3 is CASSLAGRWNTEAFF. CDR3 in DNA: TGTGCCAGCAGCTTAGCTGGGAGGTGGAACACTGAAGCTTTCTTT. The entire variable domain, with the rest obtained from reference TRBV7-9 and TRBJ1-1, is as follows: DTGVSQNPRHKITKRGQNVTFRCDPISEHNRLYWYRQTLGQGPEFLTYFQNEAQLEKSRLLSDRFSAERPKGSFSTLEIQRTEQGDSAMYLCASSLAGRWNTEAFFGQGTRLTVV.

This chain uses TRBV9 with TRBJ2-7, with D tentatively TRBD1 (5 bases). CDR1 SGDLS and CDR2 YYNGEE come from the germline V gene. V shed 0 bases and J shed 7 bases, with 11 bases lying between them. CDR3 size: 13 residues. The CDR3: CASSVGQGDEQYF. The CDR3 bases are TGTGCCAGCAGCGTAGGGCAAGGGGATGAGCAGTACTTC.

The chain joins TRBV6-5 to TRBJ2-7; unclear D gene. CDR1 and CDR2 (germline): MNHEY, SVGAGI. The germline V and J ends were trimmed by 0 bases and 0 bases, with 9 bases remaining between them. The CDR3 is 15 amino acids. CDR3: CASSYSAASSYEQYF. CDR3 bases: TGTGCCAGCAGTTACTCGGCAGCGAGCTCCTACGAGCAGTACTTC.

The genes are TRBV29-1 and TRBJ2-7, with 11 bases fitting TRBD2. With 7 bases clipped from V and 0 bases from J, the junction kept 2 bases outside the gene matches. CDR1 and CDR2 (germline): SQVTM, ANQGSEA. The CDR3 has 13 amino acids. As DNA, the CDR3 is TGCAGCGCGACTAGCGGGGACTCCTACGAGCAGTACTTC. This codes for CSATSGDSYEQYF.

Points on this clone: Within the sample, other DNA sequences also encode this same CDR3. V gene TRBV7-2 combines with J gene TRBJ1-4; TRBD1 might be the D (5 bases). V lost 5 bases and J lost 5, with 15 bases in between. The CDR3 is 15 residues long. Germline CDR1 SGHTA, CDR2 FQGNSA. CDR3 protein: CASSPSGGGNEKLFF. In DNA, the CDR3 is TGTGCCAGCAGCCCCTCCGGGGGTGGGAATGAAAAACTGTTTTTT. Complete variable domain (other parts from reference TRBV7-2 and TRBJ1-4): GAGVSQSPSNKVTEKGKDVELRCDPISGHTALYWYRQSLGQGLEFLIYFQGNSAPDKSGLPSDRFSAERTGGSVSTLTIQRTQQEDSAVYLCASSPSGGGNEKLFFGSGTQLSVL.

V and J are TRBV25-1 and TRBJ1-2, with D uncertain. V dropped 8 bases and J dropped 2 bases, with 9 bases sitting between them. This CDR3 spans 12 amino acids. Germline V gives CDR1 MGHDK, CDR2 SYGVNS. The chain's CDR3 is CASFSKNYGYTF. CDR3 in DNA: TGTGCCAGCTTTTCTAAGAACTATGGCTACACCTTC.